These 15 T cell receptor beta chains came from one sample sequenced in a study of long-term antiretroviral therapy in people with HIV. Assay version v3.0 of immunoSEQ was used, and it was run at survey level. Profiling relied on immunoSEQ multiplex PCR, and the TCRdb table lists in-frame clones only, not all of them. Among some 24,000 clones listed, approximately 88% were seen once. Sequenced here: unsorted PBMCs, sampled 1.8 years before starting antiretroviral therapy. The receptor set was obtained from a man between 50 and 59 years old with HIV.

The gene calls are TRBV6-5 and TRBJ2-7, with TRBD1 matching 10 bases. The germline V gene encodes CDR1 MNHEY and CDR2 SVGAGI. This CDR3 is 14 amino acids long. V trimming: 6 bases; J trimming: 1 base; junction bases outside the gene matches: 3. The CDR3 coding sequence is TGTGCCAGCAGATGGGACAGGGGATCCTACGAGCAGTACTTC. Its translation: CASRWDRGSYEQYF.

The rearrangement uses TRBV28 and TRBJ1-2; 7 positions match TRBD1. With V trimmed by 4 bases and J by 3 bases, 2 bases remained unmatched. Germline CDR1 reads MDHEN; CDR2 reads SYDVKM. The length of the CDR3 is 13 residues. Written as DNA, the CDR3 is TGTGCCAGCAGTTCCGGGACAGACTATGGCTACACCTTC. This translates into CASSSGTDYGYTF.

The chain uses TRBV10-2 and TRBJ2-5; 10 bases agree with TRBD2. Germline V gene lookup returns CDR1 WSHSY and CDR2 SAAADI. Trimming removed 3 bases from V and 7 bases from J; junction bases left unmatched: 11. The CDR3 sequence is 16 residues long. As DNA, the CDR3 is TGCGCCAGCAGTGAACAGGGCCTAGCGGGGGCGCTGACCCAGTACTTC. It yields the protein CASSEQGLAGALTQYF.

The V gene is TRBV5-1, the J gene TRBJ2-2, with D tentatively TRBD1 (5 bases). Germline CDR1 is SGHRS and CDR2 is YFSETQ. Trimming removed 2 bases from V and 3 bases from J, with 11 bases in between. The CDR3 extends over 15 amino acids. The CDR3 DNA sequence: TGCGCCAGCAGCTTATCTGACAGCTACACCGGGGAGCTGTTTTTT. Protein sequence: CASSLSDSYTGELFF. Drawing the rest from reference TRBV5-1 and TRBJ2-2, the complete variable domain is KAGVTQTPRYLIKTRGQQVTLSCSPISGHRSVSWYQQTPGQGLQFLFEYFSETQRNKGNFPGRFSGRQFSNSRSEMNVSTLELGDSALYLCASSLSDSYTGELFFGEGSRLTVL.

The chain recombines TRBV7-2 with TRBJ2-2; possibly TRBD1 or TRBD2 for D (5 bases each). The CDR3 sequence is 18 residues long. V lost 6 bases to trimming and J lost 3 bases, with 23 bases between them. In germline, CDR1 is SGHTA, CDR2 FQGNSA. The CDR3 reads CASRTRTQGFVYTGELFF. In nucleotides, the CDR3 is TGTGCCAGCAGAACAAGGACTCAGGGCTTCGTGTACACCGGGGAGCTGTTTTTT.

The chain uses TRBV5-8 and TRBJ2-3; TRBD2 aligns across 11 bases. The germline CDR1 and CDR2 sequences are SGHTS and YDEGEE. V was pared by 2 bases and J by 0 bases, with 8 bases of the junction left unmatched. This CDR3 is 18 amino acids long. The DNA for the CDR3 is TGTGCCAGCAGCTTTGGACTAGCGGGCCCTGCTAGCACAGATACGCAGTATTTT. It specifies CASSFGLAGPASTDTQYF.

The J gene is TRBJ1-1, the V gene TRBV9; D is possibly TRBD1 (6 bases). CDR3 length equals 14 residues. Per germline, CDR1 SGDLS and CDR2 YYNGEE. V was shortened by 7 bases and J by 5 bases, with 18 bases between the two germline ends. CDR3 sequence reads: CASGTGGAVTEAFF. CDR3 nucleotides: TGTGCCAGCGGCACGGGGGGCGCGGTTACTGAAGCTTTCTTT.

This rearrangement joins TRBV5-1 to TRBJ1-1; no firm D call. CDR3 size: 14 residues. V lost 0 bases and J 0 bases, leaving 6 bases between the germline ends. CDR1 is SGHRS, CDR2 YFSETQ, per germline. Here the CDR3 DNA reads TGCGCCAGCAGCTTGGACAAGATGAACACTGAAGCTTTCTTT. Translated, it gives CASSLDKMNTEAFF.

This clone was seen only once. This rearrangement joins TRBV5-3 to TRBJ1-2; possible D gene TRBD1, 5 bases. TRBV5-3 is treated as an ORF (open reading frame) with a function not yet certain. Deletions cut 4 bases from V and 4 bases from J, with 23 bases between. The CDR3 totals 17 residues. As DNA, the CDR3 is TGTGCCAGAAGCGCAGGGACGGGTCCCATACACCTCTATGGCTACACCTTC. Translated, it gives CARSAGTGPIHLYGYTF.

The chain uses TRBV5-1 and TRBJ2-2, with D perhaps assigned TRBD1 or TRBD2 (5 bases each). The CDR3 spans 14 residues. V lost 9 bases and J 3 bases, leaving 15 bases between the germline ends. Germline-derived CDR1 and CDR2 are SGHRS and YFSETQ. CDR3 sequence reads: CATRAPGYTGELFF. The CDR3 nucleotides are TGCGCCACCAGGGCCCCGGGGTACACCGGGGAGCTGTTTTTT. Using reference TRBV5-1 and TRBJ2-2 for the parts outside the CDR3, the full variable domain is KAGVTQTPRYLIKTRGQQVTLSCSPISGHRSVSWYQQTPGQGLQFLFEYFSETQRNKGNFPGRFSGRQFSNSRSEMNVSTLELGDSALYLCATRAPGYTGELFFGEGSRLTVL.

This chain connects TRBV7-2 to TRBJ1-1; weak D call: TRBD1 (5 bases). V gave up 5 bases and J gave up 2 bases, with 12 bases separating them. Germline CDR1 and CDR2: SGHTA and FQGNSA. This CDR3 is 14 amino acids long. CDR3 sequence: CASSIDRYNTEAFF. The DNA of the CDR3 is TGTGCCAGCAGCATCGACAGATATAACACTGAAGCTTTCTTT.

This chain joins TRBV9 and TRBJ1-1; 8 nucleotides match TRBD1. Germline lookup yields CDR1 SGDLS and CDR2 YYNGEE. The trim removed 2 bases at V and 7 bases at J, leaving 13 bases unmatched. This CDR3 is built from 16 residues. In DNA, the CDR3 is TGTGCCAGCAGCGTGGGAGTCCAAAACAGGGGGGTTGAAGCTTTCTTT. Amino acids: CASSVGVQNRGVEAFF.

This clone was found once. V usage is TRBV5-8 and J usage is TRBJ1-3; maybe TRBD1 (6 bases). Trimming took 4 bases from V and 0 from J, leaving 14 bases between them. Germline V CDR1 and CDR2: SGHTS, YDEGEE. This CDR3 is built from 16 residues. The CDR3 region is CASSPRQVLSGNTIYF. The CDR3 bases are TGTGCCAGCAGCCCACGACAGGTCCTCTCTGGAAACACCATATATTTT.

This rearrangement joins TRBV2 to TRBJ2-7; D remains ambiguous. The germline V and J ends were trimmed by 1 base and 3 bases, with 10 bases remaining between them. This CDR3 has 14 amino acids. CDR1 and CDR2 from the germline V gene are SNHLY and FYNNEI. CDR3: CASSEGAGNYEQYF. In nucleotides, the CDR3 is TGTGCCAGCAGTGAAGGGGCAGGAAACTACGAGCAGTACTTC.

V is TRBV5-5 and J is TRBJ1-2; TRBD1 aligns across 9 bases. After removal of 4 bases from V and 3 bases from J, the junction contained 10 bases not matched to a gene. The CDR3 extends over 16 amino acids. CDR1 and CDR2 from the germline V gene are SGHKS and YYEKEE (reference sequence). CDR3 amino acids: CASSTNYRGRDYGYTF. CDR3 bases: TGTGCCAGCAGCACTAACTACAGGGGGCGCGACTATGGCTACACCTTC.